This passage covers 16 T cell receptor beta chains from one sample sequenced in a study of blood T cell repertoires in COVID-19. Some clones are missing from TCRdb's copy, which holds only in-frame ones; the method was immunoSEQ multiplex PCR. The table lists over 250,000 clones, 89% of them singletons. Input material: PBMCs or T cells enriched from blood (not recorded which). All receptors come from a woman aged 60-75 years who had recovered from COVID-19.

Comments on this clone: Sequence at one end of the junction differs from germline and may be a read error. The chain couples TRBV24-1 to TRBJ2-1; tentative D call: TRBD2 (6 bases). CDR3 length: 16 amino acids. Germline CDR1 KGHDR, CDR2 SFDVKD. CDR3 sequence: CATSAAGFPAYNGQFF. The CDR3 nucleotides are TGTGCCACCAGTGCCGCGGGATTCCCGGCCTACAATGGGCAGTTCTTC.

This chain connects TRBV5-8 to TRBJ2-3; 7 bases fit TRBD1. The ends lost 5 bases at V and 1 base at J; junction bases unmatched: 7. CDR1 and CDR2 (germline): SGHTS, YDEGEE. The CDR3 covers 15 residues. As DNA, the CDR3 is TGTGCCAGCAGGCGCACAGGGGTGGGCACAGATACGCAGTATTTT. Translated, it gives CASRRTGVGTDTQYF.

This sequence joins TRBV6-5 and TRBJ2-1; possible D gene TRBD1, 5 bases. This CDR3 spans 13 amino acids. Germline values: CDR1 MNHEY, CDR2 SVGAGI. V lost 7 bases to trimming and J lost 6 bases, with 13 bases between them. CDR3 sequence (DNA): TGTGCCAGCAATTTGGGTAGGGGCAATGAGCAGTTCTTC. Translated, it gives CASNLGRGNEQFF.

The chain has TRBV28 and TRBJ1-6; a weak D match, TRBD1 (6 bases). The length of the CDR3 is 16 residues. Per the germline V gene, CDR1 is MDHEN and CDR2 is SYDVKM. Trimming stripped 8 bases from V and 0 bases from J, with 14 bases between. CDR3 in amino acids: CASFRQASSYNSPLHF. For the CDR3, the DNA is TGTGCCAGCTTCCGACAGGCCAGCTCCTATAATTCACCCCTCCACTTT. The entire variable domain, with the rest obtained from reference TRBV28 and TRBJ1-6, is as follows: DVKVTQSSRYLVKRTGEKVFLECVQDMDHENMFWYRQDPGLGLRLIYFSYDVKMKEKGDIPEGYSVSREKKERFSLILESASTNQTSMYLCASFRQASSYNSPLHFGNGTRLTVT.

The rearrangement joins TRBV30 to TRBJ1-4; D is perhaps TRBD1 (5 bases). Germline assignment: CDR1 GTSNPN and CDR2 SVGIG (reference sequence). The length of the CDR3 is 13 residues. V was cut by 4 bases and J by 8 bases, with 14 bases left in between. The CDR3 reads CAWTGTDQEKLFF. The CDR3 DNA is TGTGCCTGGACCGGGACTGACCAGGAAAAACTGTTTTTT.

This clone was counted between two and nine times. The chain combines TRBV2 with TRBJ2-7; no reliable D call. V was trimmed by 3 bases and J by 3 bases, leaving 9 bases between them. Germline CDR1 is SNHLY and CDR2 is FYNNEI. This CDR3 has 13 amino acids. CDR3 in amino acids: CASSEGSLYEQYF. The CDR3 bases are TGTGCCAGCAGTGAGGGCAGCCTCTACGAGCAGTACTTC.

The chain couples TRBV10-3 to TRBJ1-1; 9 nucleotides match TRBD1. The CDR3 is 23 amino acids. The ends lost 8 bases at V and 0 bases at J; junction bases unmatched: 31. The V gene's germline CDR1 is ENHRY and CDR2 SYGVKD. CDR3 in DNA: TGTGCCATCGGTGTATCCCCCTCGACAGGGGGTTCGACCAACCTAAGGATGAACACTGAAGCTTTCTTT. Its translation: CAIGVSPSTGGSTNLRMNTEAFF.

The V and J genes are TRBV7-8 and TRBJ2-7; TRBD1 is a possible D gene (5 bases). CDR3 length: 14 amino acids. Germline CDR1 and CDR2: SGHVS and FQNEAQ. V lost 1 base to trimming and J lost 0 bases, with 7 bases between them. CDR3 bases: TGTGCCAGCAGCTTAGTGGGGCTCTCCTACGAGCAGTACTTC. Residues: CASSLVGLSYEQYF.

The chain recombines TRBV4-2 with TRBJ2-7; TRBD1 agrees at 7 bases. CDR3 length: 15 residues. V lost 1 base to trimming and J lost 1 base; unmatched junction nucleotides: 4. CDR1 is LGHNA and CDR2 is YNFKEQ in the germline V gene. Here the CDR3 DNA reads TGTGCCAGCAGCCAAGGACAGGGTAAATCCTACGAGCAGTACTTC. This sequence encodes CASSQGQGKSYEQYF.

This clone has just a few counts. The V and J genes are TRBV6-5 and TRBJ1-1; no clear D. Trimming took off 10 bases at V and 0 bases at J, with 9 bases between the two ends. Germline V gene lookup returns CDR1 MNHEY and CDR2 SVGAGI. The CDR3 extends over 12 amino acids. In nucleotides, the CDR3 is TGTGCCACCGGGAATATGAACACTGAAGCTTTCTTT. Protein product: CATGNMNTEAFF.

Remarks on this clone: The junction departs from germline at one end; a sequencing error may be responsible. This CDR3 is CASRFGGNEQFF. DNA of the CDR3: TGTGCCAGCCGCTTCGGAGGGAATGAGCAGTTCTTC. This chain connects TRBV11-3 to TRBJ2-1, with D maybe TRBD2 (6 bases). Germline CDR1 SGHNT, CDR2 YENEEA. The CDR3 has 12 amino acids.

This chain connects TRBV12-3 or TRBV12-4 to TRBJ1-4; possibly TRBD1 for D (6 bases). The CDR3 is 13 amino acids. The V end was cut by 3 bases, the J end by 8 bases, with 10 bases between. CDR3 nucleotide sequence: TGTGCCAGCAGTTTTCGGGGGGCGGAAAAACTGTTTTTT. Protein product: CASSFRGAEKLFF.

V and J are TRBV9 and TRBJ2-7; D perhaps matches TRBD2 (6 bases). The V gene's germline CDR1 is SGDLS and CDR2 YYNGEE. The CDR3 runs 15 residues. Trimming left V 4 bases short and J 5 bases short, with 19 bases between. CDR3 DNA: TGTGCCAGCAGCCCCCAGGGACTCCCTGGGAACGAGCAGTACTTC. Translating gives CASSPQGLPGNEQYF.

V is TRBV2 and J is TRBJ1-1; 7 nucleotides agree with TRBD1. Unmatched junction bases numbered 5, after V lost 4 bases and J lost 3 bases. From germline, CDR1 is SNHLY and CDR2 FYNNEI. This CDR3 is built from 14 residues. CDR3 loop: CASSGQGPDTEAFF. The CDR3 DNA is TGTGCCAGCAGTGGACAGGGTCCCGACACTGAAGCTTTCTTT.

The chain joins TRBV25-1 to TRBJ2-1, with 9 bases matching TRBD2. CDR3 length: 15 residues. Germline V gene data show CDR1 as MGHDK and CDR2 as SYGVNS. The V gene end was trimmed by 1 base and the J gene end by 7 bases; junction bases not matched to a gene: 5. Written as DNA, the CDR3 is TGTGCCAGCAGTGAATGGCTAGCGGGGAAGAATGAGCAGTTCTTC. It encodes CASSEWLAGKNEQFF. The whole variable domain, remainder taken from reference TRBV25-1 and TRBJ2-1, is EADIYQTPRYLVIGTGKKITLECSQTMGHDKMYWYQQDPGMELHLIHYSYGVNSTEKGDLSSESTVSRIRTEHFPLTLESARPSHTSQYLCASSEWLAGKNEQFFGPGTRLTVL.

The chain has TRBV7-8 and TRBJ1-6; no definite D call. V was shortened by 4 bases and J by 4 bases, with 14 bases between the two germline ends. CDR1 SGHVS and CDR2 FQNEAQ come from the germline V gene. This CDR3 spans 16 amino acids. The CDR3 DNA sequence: TGTGCCAGCAGCTCGACAATGTCTCCTTATAATTCACCCCTCCACTTT. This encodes CASSSTMSPYNSPLHF.